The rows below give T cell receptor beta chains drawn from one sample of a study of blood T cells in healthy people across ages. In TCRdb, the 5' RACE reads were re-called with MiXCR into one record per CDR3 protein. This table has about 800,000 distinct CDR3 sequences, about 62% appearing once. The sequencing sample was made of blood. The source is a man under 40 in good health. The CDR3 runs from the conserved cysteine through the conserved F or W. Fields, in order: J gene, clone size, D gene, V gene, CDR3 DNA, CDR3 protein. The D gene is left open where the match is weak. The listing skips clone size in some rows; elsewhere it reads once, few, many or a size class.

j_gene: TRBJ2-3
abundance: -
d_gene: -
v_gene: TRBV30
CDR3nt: TGTGCCGGGACCAAACCCGCCTGGAGTGTGTATTTT
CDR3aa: CAGTKPAWSVYF

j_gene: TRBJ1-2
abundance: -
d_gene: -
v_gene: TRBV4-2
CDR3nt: TGTGCCAGCAGCCAAGACCGACGTTCCTATGGCTACACCTTC
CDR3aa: CASSQDRRSYGYTF

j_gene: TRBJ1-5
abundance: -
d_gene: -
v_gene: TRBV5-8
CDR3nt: TGTGCCAGCAGCTTGGCCTGGGACGATAGCAATCAGCCCCAGCATTTT
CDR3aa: CASSLAWDDSNQPQHF

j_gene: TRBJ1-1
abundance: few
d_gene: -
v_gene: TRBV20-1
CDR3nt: TGCAGTGTTAGGGACCTTGAAGCTTTCTTT
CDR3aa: CSVRDLEAFF

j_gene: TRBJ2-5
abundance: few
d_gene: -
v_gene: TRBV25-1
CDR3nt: TGTGCCAGCAGTCGGGCGACAGCCGAAGAGACCCAGTACTTC
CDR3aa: CASSRATAEETQYF

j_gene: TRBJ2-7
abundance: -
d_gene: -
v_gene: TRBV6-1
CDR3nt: TGTGCCACCCATCCGGGACCTCGTTACGAGCAGTACTTC
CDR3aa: CATHPGPRYEQYF

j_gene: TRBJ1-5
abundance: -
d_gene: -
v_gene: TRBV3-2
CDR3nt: TGTGCCAGCAGCCAGGTAAAGCATTTT
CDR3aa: CASSQVKHF

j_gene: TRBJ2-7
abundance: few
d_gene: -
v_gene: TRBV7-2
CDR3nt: TGTGCCAGCAGCTCTCCTCATTTACTCGAGCAGTACTTC
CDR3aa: CASSSPHLLEQYF

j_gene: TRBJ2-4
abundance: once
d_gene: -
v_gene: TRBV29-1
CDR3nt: TGCAGCGTTGAGTTAGCCAAAAACATTCAGTACTTC
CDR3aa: CSVELAKNIQYF

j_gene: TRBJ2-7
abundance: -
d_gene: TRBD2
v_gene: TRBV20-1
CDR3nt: TGCAGTGCTAGAATACGGATAGCGGGAGTATACGAGCAGTACTTC
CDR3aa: CSARIRIAGVYEQYF

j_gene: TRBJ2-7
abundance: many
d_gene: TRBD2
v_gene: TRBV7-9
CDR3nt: TGTGCCAGCAGCTTAGTCGAGGCGGGAGACCCCTACGAGCAGTACTTC
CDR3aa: CASSLVEAGDPYEQYF